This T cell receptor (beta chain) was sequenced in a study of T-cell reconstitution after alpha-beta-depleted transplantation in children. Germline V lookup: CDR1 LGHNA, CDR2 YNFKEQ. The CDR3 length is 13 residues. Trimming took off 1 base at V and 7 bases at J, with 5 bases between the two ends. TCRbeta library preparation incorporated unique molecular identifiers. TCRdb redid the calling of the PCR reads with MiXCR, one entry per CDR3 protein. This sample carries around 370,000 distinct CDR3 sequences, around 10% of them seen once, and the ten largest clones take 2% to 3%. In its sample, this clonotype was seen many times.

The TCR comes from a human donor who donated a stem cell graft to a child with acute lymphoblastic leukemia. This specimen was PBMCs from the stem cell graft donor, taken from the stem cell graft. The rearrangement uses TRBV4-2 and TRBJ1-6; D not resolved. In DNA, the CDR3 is TGTGCCAGCAGCCAAGGACGCAATTCACCCCTCCACTTT. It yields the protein CASSQGRNSPLHF.